This entry lists 7 T cell receptor beta chains sequenced from one sample in a study of identical twins. TCRdb ran MiXCR on the 5' RACE reads and lists one entry per CDR3 protein. The sample holds 470,000 or so distinct CDR3 sequences; less than 25% are singletons and the top ten take around 3%. The data were also submitted as part of a second study, on T cells expressing NK-cell markers.

Sample: CD4+ T cells sorted from blood. All receptors derive from a woman between 18 and 29 years old in good health.

In DNA, the CDR3 is TGTGCCAGCAGTGAGACCCAGGGTGCGAGCGGCTACACCTTC. Translated: CASSETQGASGYTF. This chain links TRBV2 with TRBJ1-2, with D perhaps TRBD1 (5 bases). Germline CDR1 reads SNHLY; CDR2 reads FYNNEI. This CDR3 spans 14 amino acids. V gave up 3 bases and J gave up 8 bases, with 16 bases separating them.

This sequence joins TRBV6-2 or TRBV6-3 and TRBJ2-1; a weak D match, TRBD2 (6 bases). V was trimmed by 4 bases and J by 4 bases, leaving 14 bases between them. CDR1 is MNHEY and CDR2 is SVGEGT in the germline V gene. The CDR3 is made up of 15 amino acids. The CDR3 is CASSLADPSYNEQFF. The CDR3 DNA sequence: TGTGCCAGCAGTTTAGCGGACCCGTCTTACAATGAGCAGTTCTTC.

The chain uses TRBV5-1 and TRBJ2-3, with 7 nucleotides matching TRBD2. Trimming removed 0 bases from V and 11 bases from J; junction bases left unmatched: 9. From germline, CDR1 is SGHRS and CDR2 YFSETQ. This CDR3 is built from 14 residues. The CDR3 coding sequence is TGCGCCAGCAGCTTGGTCCTAGCGGCGGGGAGGCAGTATTTT. Translating it yields CASSLVLAAGRQYF.

This clonotype came up a few times. The CDR3 DNA is TGCAGTGCTAGACCAGGCTCCTATAATTCACCCCTCCACTTT. Its protein product is CSARPGSYNSPLHF. The chain is built from TRBV20-1 and TRBJ1-6; D is unclear. The CDR3 is made up of 14 amino acids. Germline lookup yields CDR1 DFQATT and CDR2 SNEGSKA (reference sequence). V lost 2 bases to trimming and J lost 0 bases, with 5 bases between them.

This clonotype was seen many times. The genes are TRBV18 and TRBJ1-5; D uncertain. The CDR3 has 13 residues. Trimming cost V 6 bases and J 7 bases, with 13 bases left between them. CDR1 KGHSH and CDR2 LQKENI come from the germline V gene. CDR3 DNA: TGTGCCAGCTCGTACTCCGGGGAACAGCCCCAGCATTTT. Its translation: CASSYSGEQPQHF.

The V and J genes are TRBV5-1 and TRBJ2-3; the match to TRBD1 covers 9 bases. J gave up 2 bases and V 4 bases, and 11 bases lay outside the gene matches. The length of the CDR3 is 17 residues. Germline V gene lookup returns CDR1 SGHRS and CDR2 YFSETQ. CDR3 sequence (DNA): TGCGCCAGCAGCCCATACAGGGGGCTTATTTCCACAGATACGCAGTATTTT. Protein: CASSPYRGLISTDTQYF.

A few counts support this clonotype. The gene calls are TRBV29-1 and TRBJ1-2; tentatively, D is TRBD1 (5 bases). Per germline, CDR1 SQVTM and CDR2 ANQGSEA. The CDR3 length is 12 residues. V was clipped by 4 bases and J by 10 bases, with 16 bases between them. CDR3 DNA: TGCAGCGTTGTAACAATCGAAGGGGCCTACACCTTC. Translated, it gives CSVVTIEGAYTF.